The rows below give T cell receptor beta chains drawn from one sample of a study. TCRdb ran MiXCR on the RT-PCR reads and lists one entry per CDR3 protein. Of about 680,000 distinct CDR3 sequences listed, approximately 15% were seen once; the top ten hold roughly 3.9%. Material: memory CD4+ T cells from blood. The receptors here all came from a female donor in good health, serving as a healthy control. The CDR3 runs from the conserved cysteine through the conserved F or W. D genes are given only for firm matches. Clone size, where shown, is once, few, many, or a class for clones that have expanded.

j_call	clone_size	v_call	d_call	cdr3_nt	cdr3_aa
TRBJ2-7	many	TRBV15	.	TGTGCCACCAGCAGAGATAACGCGGCCGGGGAGCAGTACTTC	CATSRDNAAGEQYF
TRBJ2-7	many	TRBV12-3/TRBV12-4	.	TGTGCCAGCAGTCCCTACGAGCAGTACTTC	CASSPYEQYF
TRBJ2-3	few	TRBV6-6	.	TGTGCCAGCGGGAGGCGGAGCGCAGATACGCAGTATTTT	CASGRRSADTQYF
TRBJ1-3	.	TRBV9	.	TGTGCCAGCAGCCCGGGACCATCGAGCTCTGGAAACACCATATATTTT	CASSPGPSSSGNTIYF
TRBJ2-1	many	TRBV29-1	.	TGCAGCGCCCGGGATTCCTACAATGAGCAGTTCTTC	CSARDSYNEQFF
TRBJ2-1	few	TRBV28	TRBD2	TGTGCCAGCAGTGGAGCTCTAGCGGGAGATTACAATGAGCAGTTCTTC	CASSGALAGDYNEQFF
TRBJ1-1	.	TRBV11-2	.	TGTGCCAGCAGGCTAGTGGGGGCGACTGAAGCTTTCTTT	CASRLVGATEAFF
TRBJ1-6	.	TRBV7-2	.	TGTGCCAGCAGCCCATGGACGGATCCGAATTCACCCCTCCACTTT	CASSPWTDPNSPLHF
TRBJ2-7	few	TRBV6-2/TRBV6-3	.	TGTGCCAGCAGTTATATTGCTAGCACGAACTACGAGCAGTACTTC	CASSYIASTNYEQYF
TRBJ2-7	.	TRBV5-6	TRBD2	TGTGCCAGCATCAGACTAGCGGGACCCTACGAGCAGTACTTC	CASIRLAGPYEQYF
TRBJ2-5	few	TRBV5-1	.	TGCGCCAGCAGCTTGAGTCAGGATGTGTCTCTGGAGACCCAGTACTTC	CASSLSQDVSLETQYF
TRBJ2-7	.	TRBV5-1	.	TGCGCCAGCAGCTCCGGGGGGCCCTCCTACGAGCAGTACTTC	CASSSGGPSYEQYF
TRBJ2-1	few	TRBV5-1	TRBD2	TGCGCCAGCAGCTCCGGGACTAGCGGTCGTGGGGGCTCCTACAATGAGCAGTTCTTC	CASSSGTSGRGGSYNEQFF
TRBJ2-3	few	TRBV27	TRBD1	TGTGCCAGCAGTTCTCACAGGGGTAGAGTCGATACGCAGTATTTT	CASSSHRGRVDTQYF